This TCR beta chain is from a study of human T cells and chemical hapten exposure. In the study overall: Affected patients, primarily female, had alopecia areata, totalis or universalis.

Authors' analysis steps: Counts of TCRs in each sample centred on a median of 95,638 and extended from about 24,000 to 680,000. A single record per CDR3 protein comes from TCRdb applying MiXCR to the RACE reads. The V and J calls and clone size are TCRdb's, not the authors'. The repertoire holds 80,000 to 100,000 distinct CDR3 sequences, with approximately 8% as singletons. Time point in this sample: patch test 1, 2 weeks after DPC sensitization. Noted treatment: therapeutic diphenylcyclopropenone sensitization with weekly scalp DPC. Drawing of blood took place ahead of applying each patch test. This clonotype was counted ten times or more. Trimming cost V 6 bases and J 4 bases; bases outside gene matches: 14. Germline CDR1 reads SNHLY; CDR2 reads FYNNEI. CDR3 length equals 18 residues.

The gene calls are TRBV2 and TRBJ2-3; 12 positions match TRBD2. The source was whole blood, collected in connection with sensitization to the hapten diphenylcyclopropenone (DPC). This clonotype was obtained from a woman aged 25 to 39 with alopecia areata. Some clones in this sample may be carry-over from other donors' samples. The CDR3 here is CASSRAPWTSGVPDTQYF. The DNA for the CDR3 is TGTGCCAGCAGCCGCGCACCTTGGACTAGCGGGGTGCCAGATACGCAGTATTTT. Together with reference TRBV2 and TRBJ2-3, the CDR3 gives the full variable domain: EPEVTQTPSHQVTQMGQEVILRCVPISNHLYFYWYRQILGQKVEFLVSFYNNEISEKSEIFDDQFSVERPDGSNFTLKIRSTKLEDSAMYFCASSRAPWTSGVPDTQYFGPGTRLTVL.